The T cell receptor beta chain described here comes from a study of cytomegalovirus exposure and HLA in healthy donors. PCR was performed using 60 Vbeta and 13 Jbeta primers. Produced via immunoSEQ multiplex PCR; TCRdb's table is partial and in-frame only. The sample has roughly 230,000 clones, approximately 81% seen once; the top ten hold 0.2% to 0.25%. Germline CDR1 and CDR2: SNHLY and FYNNEI. This CDR3 region has 15 residues. Trimming took 4 bases from V and 4 from J, leaving 14 bases between them. The sequenced sample was PBMCs. The rearrangement links TRBV2 to TRBJ1-5; perhaps TRBD1 as D (5 bases). The sequence derives from a girl aged 2 to 9 in good health and CMV-seronegative. CDR3 sequence (DNA): TGTGCCAGCAGTGCGCAGGGAGGAGGGAATCAGCCCCAGCATTTT. Protein product: CASSAQGGGNQPQHF.